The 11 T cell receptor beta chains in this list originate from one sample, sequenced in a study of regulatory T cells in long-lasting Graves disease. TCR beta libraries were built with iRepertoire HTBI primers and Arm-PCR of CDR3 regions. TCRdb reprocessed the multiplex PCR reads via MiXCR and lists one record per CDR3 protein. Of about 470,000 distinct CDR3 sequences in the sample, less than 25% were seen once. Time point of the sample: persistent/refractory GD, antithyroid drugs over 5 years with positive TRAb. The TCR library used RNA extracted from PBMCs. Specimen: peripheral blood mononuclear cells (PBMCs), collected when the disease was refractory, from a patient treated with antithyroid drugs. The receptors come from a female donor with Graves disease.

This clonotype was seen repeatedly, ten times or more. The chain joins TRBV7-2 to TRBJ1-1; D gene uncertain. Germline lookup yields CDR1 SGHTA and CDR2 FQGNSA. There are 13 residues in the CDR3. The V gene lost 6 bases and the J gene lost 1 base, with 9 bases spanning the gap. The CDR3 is CASSLGSNTEAFF. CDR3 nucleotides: TGTGCCAGCAGTTTGGGGTCGAACACTGAAGCTTTCTTT.

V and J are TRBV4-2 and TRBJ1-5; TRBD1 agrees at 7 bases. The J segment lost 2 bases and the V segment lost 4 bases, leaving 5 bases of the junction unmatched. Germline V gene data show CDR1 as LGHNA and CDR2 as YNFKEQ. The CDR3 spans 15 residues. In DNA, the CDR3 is TGTGCCAGCAGCCCCCTTGGACAGGGCAATCAGCCCCAGCATTTT. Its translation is CASSPLGQGNQPQHF.

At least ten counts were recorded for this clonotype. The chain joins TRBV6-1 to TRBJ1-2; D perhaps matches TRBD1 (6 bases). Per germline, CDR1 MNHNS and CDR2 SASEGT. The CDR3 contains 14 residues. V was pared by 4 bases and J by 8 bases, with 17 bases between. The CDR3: CASSASSGAGGYTF. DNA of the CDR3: TGTGCCAGCAGTGCCTCCTCAGGGGCTGGAGGCTACACCTTC.

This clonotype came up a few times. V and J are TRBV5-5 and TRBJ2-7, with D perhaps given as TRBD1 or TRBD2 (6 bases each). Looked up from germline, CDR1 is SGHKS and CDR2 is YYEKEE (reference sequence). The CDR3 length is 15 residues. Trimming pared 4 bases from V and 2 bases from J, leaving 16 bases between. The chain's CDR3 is CASSRWSGATYEQYF. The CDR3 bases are TGTGCCAGCAGCAGGTGGTCGGGGGCTACCTACGAGCAGTACTTC. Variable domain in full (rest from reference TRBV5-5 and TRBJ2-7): DAGVTQSPTHLIKTRGQQVTLRCSPISGHKSVSWYQQVLGQGPQFIFQYYEKEERGRGNFPDRFSARQFPNYSSELNVNALLLGDSALYLCASSRWSGATYEQYFGPGTRLTVT.

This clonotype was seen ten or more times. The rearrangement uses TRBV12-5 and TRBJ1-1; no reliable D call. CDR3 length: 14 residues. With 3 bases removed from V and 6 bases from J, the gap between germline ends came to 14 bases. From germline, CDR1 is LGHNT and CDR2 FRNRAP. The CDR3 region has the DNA TGTGCTAGTGGTTTAGCAGGCCCCGGGGCTGAAGCTTTCTTT. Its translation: CASGLAGPGAEAFF. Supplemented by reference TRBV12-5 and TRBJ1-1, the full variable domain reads DARVTQTPRHKVTEMGQEVTMRCQPILGHNTVFWYRQTMMQGLELLAYFRNRAPLDDSGMPKDRFSAEMPDATLATLKIQPSEPRDSAVYFCASGLAGPGAEAFFGQGTRLTVV.

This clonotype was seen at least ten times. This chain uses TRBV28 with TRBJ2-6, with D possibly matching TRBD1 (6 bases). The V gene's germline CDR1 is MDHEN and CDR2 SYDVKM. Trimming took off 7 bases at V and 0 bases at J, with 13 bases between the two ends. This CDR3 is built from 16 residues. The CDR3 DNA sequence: TGTGCCAGCAACTTGGACAGCAACTCTGGGGCCAACGTCCTGACTTTC. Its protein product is CASNLDSNSGANVLTF.

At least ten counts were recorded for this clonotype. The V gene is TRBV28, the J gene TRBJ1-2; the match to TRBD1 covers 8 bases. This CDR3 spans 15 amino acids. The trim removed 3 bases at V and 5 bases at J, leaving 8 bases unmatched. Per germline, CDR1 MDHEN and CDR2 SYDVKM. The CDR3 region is CASSLVGQAFYGYTF. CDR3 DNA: TGTGCCAGCAGTTTGGTGGGACAGGCTTTTTATGGCTACACCTTC.

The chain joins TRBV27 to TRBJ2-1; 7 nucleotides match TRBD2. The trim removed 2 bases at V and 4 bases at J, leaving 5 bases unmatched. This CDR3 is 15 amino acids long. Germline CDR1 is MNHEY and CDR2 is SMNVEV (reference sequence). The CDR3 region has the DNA TGTGCCAGCAGTTTAGGCGGGAGTAAATACAATGAGCAGTTCTTC. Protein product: CASSLGGSKYNEQFF.

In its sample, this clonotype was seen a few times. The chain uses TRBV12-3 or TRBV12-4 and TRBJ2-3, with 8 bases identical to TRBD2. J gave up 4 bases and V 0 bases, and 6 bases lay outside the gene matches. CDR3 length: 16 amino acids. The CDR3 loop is CASSLAPAGVSDTQYF. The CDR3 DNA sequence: TGTGCCAGCAGTTTAGCCCCAGCGGGAGTGTCAGATACGCAGTATTTT.

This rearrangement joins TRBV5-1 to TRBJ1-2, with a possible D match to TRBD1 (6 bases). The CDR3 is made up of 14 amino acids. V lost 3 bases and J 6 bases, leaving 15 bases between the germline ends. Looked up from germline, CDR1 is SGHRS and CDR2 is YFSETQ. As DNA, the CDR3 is TGCGCCAGCAGCTCCCCCGGGGGCATACATGGCTACACCTTC. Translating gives CASSSPGGIHGYTF.

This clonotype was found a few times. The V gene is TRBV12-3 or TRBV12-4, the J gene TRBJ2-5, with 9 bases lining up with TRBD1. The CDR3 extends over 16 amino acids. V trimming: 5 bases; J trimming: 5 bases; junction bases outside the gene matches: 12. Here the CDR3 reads CASSPLQWDREETQYF. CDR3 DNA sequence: TGTGCCAGCAGTCCCCTACAATGGGACAGGGAGGAGACCCAGTACTTC.